These T cell receptor beta chains were read from a single sample in a study of blood T cell repertoires in COVID-19. Libraries were prepared by immunoSEQ multiplex PCR; TCRdb keeps only in-frame clonotypes and omits some of them. Among around 60,000 clones listed, roughly 84% were seen once. The source material was peripheral blood. The receptor source for this set is a man between 60 and 70 years old with COVID-19, enrolled during active disease. Both conserved end residues are part of each CDR3. Clone size is shown for a subset of rows, as once, few, many or a class of expanded clone.

j_call | clone_size | v_call | cdr3_aa
TRBJ2-7 | . | TRBV19 | CASTRPTYEQYF
TRBJ2-2 | . | TRBV19 | CASSTPRQGGTELFF
TRBJ1-1 | . | TRBV5-1 | CASSSDRVVNTEAFF
TRBJ1-1 | . | TRBV3-1/TRBV3-2 | CASSPQGTTEAFF
TRBJ1-1 | . | TRBV7-9 | CASSSRDRGRMNTEAFF
TRBJ1-1 | . | TRBV5-6 | CASSTSDRGYTEAFF
TRBJ1-6 | . | TRBV9 | CASSDRTGTSAPLHF
TRBJ2-1 | once | TRBV14 | CASSWTRYNEQFF
TRBJ2-1 | . | TRBV13 | CASSPRGTVYNEQFF
TRBJ1-4 | . | TRBV2 | CASSGTGQGQNEKLFF
TRBJ1-5 | . | TRBV19 | CASRDRGGKQPQHF
TRBJ2-7 | . | TRBV4-1 | CASSQVPGTGAYEQYF
TRBJ1-6 | . | TRBV2 | CASSIPGQPYSPLHF
TRBJ1-2 | once | TRBV6-1 | CASSEAWAGQSYGYTF
TRBJ2-1 | . | TRBV24-1 | CATSDGGVRNEQFF
TRBJ2-3 | . | TRBV3-1/TRBV3-2 | CASSQDWGGGTDTQYF
TRBJ1-2 | . | TRBV15 | CATSSGQSYVYTF
TRBJ1-4 | . | TRBV18 | CASSLSGGGEKLFF
TRBJ1-6 | once | TRBV2 | CASSEGQYSPLHF
TRBJ2-5 | . | TRBV2 | CASSERDRTQYF
TRBJ1-1 | . | TRBV6-5 | CASSFGTENTEAFF
TRBJ1-2 | . | TRBV6-5 | CASSGGFWYGYTF
TRBJ2-5 | . | TRBV24-1 | CATSDPGLGPLETQYF
TRBJ1-1 | . | TRBV2 | CASSEDRNTEAFF
TRBJ2-1 | . | TRBV6-5 | CASILDRGWNEQFF
TRBJ1-6 | . | TRBV14 | CASSQGAIQGGGYNSPLHF
TRBJ2-1 | . | TRBV7-9 | CASSPPDFSYNEQFF